This T cell receptor beta chain comes out of a study of Graves' ophthalmopathy and Graves' hyperthyroidism. The authors amplified TCR beta CDR3 regions, and they did so from RNA transcripts for repertoire sequencing. Investigators did first-round RT-PCR with HTBI primers, then second-round multiplex PCR. TCRdb passed the multiplex PCR reads through MiXCR, listing each CDR3 protein once. The data hold about 370,000 distinct CDR3 sequences, with about 15% observed a single time. The CDR3 runs 14 residues. Germline V lookup: CDR1 GTSNPN, CDR2 SVGIG (reference sequence). V gave up 7 bases and J gave up 1 base; unmatched junction bases: 10. This clonotype showed up just a few times.

The sequencing sample was made of peripheral blood. This clonotype was sampled from an adult woman with stable Graves' hyperthyroidism. This rearrangement joins TRBV30 to TRBJ2-7, with 7 bases identical to TRBD2. The DNA of the CDR3 is TGTGCCTCCGACGCTGGGGGAGGGTCCTACGAGCAGTACTTC. Its translation: CASDAGGGSYEQYF. Based on the CDR3 plus reference TRBV30 and TRBJ2-7, the full variable domain is SQTIHQWPATLVQPVGSPLSLECTVEGTSNPNLYWYRQAAGRGLQLLFYSVGIGQISSEVPQNLSASRPQDRQFILSSKKLLLSDSGFYLCASDAGGGSYEQYFGPGTRLTVT.